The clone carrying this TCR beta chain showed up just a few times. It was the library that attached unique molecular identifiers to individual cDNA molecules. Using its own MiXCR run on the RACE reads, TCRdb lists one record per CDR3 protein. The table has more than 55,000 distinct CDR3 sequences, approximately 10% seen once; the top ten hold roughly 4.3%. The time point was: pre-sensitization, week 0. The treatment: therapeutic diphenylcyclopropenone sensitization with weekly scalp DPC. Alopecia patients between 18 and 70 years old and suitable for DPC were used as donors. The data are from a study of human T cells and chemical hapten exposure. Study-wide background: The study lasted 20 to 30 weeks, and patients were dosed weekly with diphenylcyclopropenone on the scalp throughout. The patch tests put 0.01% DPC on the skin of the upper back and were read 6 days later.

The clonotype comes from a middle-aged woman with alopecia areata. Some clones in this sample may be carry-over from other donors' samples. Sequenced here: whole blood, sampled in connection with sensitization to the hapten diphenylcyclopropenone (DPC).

The CDR3 coding sequence is TGTGCCAGCAGCTTGAGGCATTTT. Its translation: CASSLRHF. V and J are TRBV5-5 and TRBJ1-5, with no clear D. Germline values: CDR1 SGHKS, CDR2 YYEKEE (reference sequence). The CDR3 spans 8 residues. V was pared by 1 base and J by 15 bases, with 2 bases between.